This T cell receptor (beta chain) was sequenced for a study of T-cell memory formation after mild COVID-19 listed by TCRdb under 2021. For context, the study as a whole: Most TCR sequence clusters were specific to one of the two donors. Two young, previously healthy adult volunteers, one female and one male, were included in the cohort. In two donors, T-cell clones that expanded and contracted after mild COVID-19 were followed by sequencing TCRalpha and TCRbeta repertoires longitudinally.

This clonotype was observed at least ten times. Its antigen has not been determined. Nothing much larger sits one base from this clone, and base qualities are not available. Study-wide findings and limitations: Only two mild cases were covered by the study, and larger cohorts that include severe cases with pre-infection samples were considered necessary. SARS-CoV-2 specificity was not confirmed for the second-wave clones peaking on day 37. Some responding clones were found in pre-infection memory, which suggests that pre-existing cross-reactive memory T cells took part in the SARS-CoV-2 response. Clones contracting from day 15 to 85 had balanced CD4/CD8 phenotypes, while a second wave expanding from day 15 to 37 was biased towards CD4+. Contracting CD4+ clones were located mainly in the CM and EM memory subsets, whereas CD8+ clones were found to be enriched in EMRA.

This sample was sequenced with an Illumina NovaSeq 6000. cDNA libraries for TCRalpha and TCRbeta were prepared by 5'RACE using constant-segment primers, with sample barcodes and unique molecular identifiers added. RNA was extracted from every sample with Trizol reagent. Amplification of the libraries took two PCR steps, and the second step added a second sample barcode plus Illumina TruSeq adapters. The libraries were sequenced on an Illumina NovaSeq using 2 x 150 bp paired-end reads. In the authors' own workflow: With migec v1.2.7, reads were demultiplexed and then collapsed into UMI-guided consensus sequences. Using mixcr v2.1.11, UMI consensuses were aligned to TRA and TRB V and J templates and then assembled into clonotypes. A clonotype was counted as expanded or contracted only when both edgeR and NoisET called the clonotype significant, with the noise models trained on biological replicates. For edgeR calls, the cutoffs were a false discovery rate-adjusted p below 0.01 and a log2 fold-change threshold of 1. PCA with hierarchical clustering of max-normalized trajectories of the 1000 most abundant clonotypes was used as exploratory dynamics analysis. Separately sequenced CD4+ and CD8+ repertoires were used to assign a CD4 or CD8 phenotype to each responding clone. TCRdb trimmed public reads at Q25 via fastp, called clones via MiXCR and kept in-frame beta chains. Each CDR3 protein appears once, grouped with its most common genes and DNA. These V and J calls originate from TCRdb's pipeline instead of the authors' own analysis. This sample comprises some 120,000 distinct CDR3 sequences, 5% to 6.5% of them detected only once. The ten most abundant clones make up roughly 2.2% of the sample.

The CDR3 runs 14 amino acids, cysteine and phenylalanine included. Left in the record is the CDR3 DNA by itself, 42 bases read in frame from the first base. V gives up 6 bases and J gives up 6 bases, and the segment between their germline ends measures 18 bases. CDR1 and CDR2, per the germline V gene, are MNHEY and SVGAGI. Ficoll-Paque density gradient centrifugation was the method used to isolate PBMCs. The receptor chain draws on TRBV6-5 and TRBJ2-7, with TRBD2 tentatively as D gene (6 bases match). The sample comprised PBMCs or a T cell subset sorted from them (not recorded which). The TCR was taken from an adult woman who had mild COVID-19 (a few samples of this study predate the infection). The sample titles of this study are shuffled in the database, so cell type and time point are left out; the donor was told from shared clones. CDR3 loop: CASSTRRGFGEQYF. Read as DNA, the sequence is TGTGCCAGCAGCACAAGGAGGGGATTCGGCGAGCAGTACTTC.